This TCR beta chain is drawn from a study of blood T cells in healthy people across ages. The CDR3 runs to 14 residues. CDR1 MNHNS and CDR2 SASEGT come from the germline V gene. V shed 11 bases, J shed 5 bases, and the junction held 14 bases outside the gene matches. Note on this clonotype: The antigen is undetermined.

Primers used in a second PCR of roughly 7 to 12 cycles were a sample-barcoded 5' primer and a J-beta primer mix. Every cDNA was tagged by a template-switch adaptor with 12 random nucleotides. A single record per CDR3 protein comes from TCRdb applying MiXCR to the 5' RACE reads. This sample has roughly 900,000 distinct CDR3 sequences, with under 50% found just once. Study-wide results and limits: Significant beta diversity loss was already apparent by age approximately 38, declining roughly linearly. Versus aged donors, long-lived donors had higher diversity and more naive CD4+ cells.

The V call is TRBV6-1, the J call TRBJ1-2; 7 bases line up with TRBD1. This TCR derives from a man in his thirties or forties in good health. The sequenced material came from blood. CDR3 in amino acids: CAGRDSRIAYGYTF. The CDR3 nucleotides are TGTGCCGGACGGGACAGCCGAATTGCTTATGGCTACACCTTC.